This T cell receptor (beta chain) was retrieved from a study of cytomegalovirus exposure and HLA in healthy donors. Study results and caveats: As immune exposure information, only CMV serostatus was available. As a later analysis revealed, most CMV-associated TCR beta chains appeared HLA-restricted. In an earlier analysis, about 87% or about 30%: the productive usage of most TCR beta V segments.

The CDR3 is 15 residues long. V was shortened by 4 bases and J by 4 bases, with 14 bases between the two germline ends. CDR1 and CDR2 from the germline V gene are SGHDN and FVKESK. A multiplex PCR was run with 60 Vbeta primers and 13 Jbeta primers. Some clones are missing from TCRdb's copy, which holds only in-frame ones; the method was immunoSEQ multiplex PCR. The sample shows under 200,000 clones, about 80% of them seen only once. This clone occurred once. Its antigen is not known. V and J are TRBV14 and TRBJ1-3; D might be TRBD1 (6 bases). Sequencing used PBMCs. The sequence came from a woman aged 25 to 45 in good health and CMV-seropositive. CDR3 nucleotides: TGTGCCAGCAGCCGAACAGGGTTTCTGGGAAACACCATATATTTT. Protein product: CASSRTGFLGNTIYF.